The 32 T cell receptor beta chains below were found in one sample sequenced in a study of CD8 T cells in ankylosing spondylitis. No antigen has been assigned to these receptors. TCRdb re-derived calls from the 5' RACE reads in MiXCR, one entry per CDR3 protein. The sample consists of about 540,000 distinct CDR3 sequences, roughly 13% of them appearing once. Overall study findings and caveats: Roughly eight highly homologous variants made up a TCR beta motif that seemed to typify ankylosing spondylitis blood.

Sequencing was performed on blood, either unsorted or a sorted T cell fraction (not recorded which). The origin of the receptors is a male donor with ankylosing spondylitis.

This clonotype came up a few times. This rearrangement joins TRBV27 to TRBJ2-1; 7 bases fit TRBD2. The CDR3 has 15 residues. In germline, CDR1 is MNHEY, CDR2 SMNVEV (reference sequence). V lost 5 bases and J lost 2; bases outside the gene matches: 6. Here the CDR3 reads CASSPATSAYNEQFF. CDR3 in DNA: TGTGCCAGCAGTCCGGCAACTAGCGCCTACAATGAGCAGTTCTTC.

This clonotype was seen ten or more times. V usage is TRBV29-1 and J usage is TRBJ1-1; 7 bases are a match to TRBD1. This CDR3 region has 12 residues. J was trimmed by 0 bases and V by 7 bases; bases with no gene match: 2. Germline lookup yields CDR1 SQVTM and CDR2 ANQGSEA. The CDR3 loop is CSAGTVNTEAFF. The CDR3 region has the DNA TGCAGCGCTGGGACAGTGAACACTGAAGCTTTCTTT. Using reference TRBV29-1 and TRBJ1-1 for the parts outside the CDR3, the full variable domain is SAVISQKPSRDICQRGTSLTIQCQVDSQVTMMFWYRQQPGQSLTLIATANQGSEATYESGFVIDKFPISRPNLTFSTLTVSNMSPEDSSIYLCSAGTVNTEAFFGQGTRLTVV.

A few counts support this clonotype. The V call is TRBV11-2, the J call TRBJ2-7, with D unresolved. The CDR3 has 16 amino acids. The V gene's germline CDR1 is SGHAT and CDR2 FQNNGV. Trimming removed 5 bases at V and 2 bases at J, with 19 bases between. The CDR3 protein is CASSLQTFSQTYEQYF. The CDR3 DNA sequence: TGTGCCAGCAGCCTCCAGACCTTCAGCCAAACCTACGAGCAGTACTTC.

This clonotype was counted a few times. V and J are TRBV7-2 and TRBJ2-5; 12 bases align to TRBD2. CDR1 SGHTA and CDR2 FQGNSA come from the germline V gene. V shed 7 bases, J shed 7 bases, and the junction held 16 bases outside the gene matches. The CDR3 length is 17 residues. CDR3 loop: CASMPPGLAGGGGTQYF. In DNA, the CDR3 is TGTGCCAGCATGCCCCCAGGCCTAGCGGGAGGGGGGGGGACCCAGTACTTC.

This clonotype was seen at least ten times. The V gene is TRBV29-1, the J gene TRBJ2-3; weak D call: TRBD2 (6 bases). Trimming left V 1 base short and J 1 base short, with 9 bases between. Germline assignment: CDR1 SQVTM and CDR2 ANQGSEA. The CDR3 has 14 residues. For the CDR3, the DNA is TGCAGCGTTGAAGGACTAGGTGGCACAGATACGCAGTATTTT. This encodes CSVEGLGGTDTQYF.

The CDR3 nucleotides read TGCGCCAGCATTTCGGCCGCAGATACGCAGTATTTT. The encoded protein is CASISAADTQYF. The rearrangement joins TRBV5-1 to TRBJ2-3; D is unresolved. V was cut by 6 bases and J by 4 bases, with 9 bases left in between. This CDR3 comprises 12 residues. Germline loops: CDR1 SGHRS, CDR2 YFSETQ.

In this sample, this clonotype turned up many times. The chain joins TRBV4-1 to TRBJ2-3; TRBD1 or TRBD2 may be the D gene (5 bases each). V lost 4 bases to trimming and J lost 3 bases, with 11 bases between them. The germline CDR1 and CDR2 sequences are MGHRA and YSYEKL. The CDR3 totals 14 residues. The CDR3 nucleotides read TGCGCCAGCAGCCTGGGGGAGAGGACAGATACGCAGTATTTT. It yields the protein CASSLGERTDTQYF.

The rearrangement joins TRBV5-1 to TRBJ2-3; 14 bases are a match to TRBD2. The V gene end was trimmed by 4 bases and the J gene end by 6 bases; junction bases not matched to a gene: 7. The V gene's germline CDR1 is SGHRS and CDR2 YFSETQ. The CDR3 runs 16 residues. CDR3 residues: CASSKGLAGAHDTQYF. Here the CDR3 DNA reads TGCGCCAGCAGCAAGGGACTAGCGGGAGCCCACGATACGCAGTATTTT.

This clonotype showed up just once. CDR3 loop: CASSEASGVRGYTF. The DNA for the CDR3 is TGTGCCAGCAGTGAAGCCTCGGGGGTTAGGGGCTACACCTTC. The rearrangement links TRBV6-1 to TRBJ1-2, with D possibly TRBD1 on 5 matching bases. Trimming took 0 bases from V and 8 from J, leaving 13 bases between them. This CDR3 is built from 14 residues. The germline gives CDR1 MNHNS, CDR2 SASEGT.

This clonotype was counted between two and nine times. This chain links TRBV3-1 with TRBJ1-6; D is unresolved. V was trimmed by 1 base and J by 8 bases, leaving 18 bases between them. CDR1 is LGHDT and CDR2 is YNNKEL in the germline V gene (reference sequence). CDR3 length: 17 amino acids. The CDR3 here is CASSQAKGRVVDSPLHF. The CDR3 DNA reads TGTGCCAGCAGCCAAGCCAAAGGGCGAGTTGTGGATTCACCCCTCCACTTT.

This clonotype was observed a handful of times. The V call is TRBV19, the J call TRBJ1-5; 9 bases are shared with TRBD1. With 6 bases clipped from V and 3 bases from J, the junction kept 6 bases outside the gene matches. Germline V gene lookup returns CDR1 LNHDA and CDR2 SQIVND (reference sequence). There are 15 residues in the CDR3. The CDR3 DNA sequence: TGTGCCAGTAGCATTGGACAGGGGTACAATCAGCCCCAGCATTTT. Translation gives CASSIGQGYNQPQHF. Based on the CDR3 plus reference TRBV19 and TRBJ1-5, the full variable domain is DGGITQSPKYLFRKEGQNVTLSCEQNLNHDAMYWYRQDPGQGLRLIYYSQIVNDFQKGDIAEGYSVSREKKESFPLTVTSAQKNPTAFYLCASSIGQGYNQPQHFGDGTRLSIL.

In its sample, this clonotype was seen a few times. The chain links TRBV24-1 to TRBJ2-5; 11 bases fit TRBD1. From germline, CDR1 is KGHDR and CDR2 SFDVKD. This CDR3 region has 15 residues. The J segment lost 5 bases and the V segment lost 3 bases, leaving 4 bases of the junction unmatched. The CDR3 loop is CATSDPGTGGETQYF. In DNA form, the CDR3 reads TGTGCCACCAGTGATCCCGGGACAGGGGGGGAGACCCAGTACTTC.

This clonotype was found many times. This rearrangement joins TRBV29-1 to TRBJ2-2; 10 bases line up with TRBD1. CDR3 length equals 15 residues. Germline lookup yields CDR1 SQVTM and CDR2 ANQGSEA. The ends lost 6 bases at V and 3 bases at J; junction bases unmatched: 7. In DNA form, the CDR3 reads TGCAGCGTCGCGGGACAGGGGTTAGACACCGGGGAGCTGTTTTTT. This codes for CSVAGQGLDTGELFF.

This rearrangement joins TRBV5-1 to TRBJ2-2; 8 nucleotides align to TRBD1. CDR1 and CDR2 from the germline V gene are SGHRS and YFSETQ. The CDR3 totals 17 residues. The V and J ends lost 0 bases and 5 bases, in that order; junction bases with no gene match: 9. CDR3 protein: CASSLEGTGLWTGELFF. The CDR3 bases are TGCGCCAGCAGCTTGGAAGGGACAGGATTGTGGACCGGGGAGCTGTTTTTT. The variable domain in full, with the rest retrieved from reference TRBV5-1 and TRBJ2-2, is KAGVTQTPRYLIKTRGQQVTLSCSPISGHRSVSWYQQTPGQGLQFLFEYFSETQRNKGNFPGRFSGRQFSNSRSEMNVSTLELGDSALYLCASSLEGTGLWTGELFFGEGSRLTVL.

The table lists this clonotype with a few counts. J is TRBJ1-5 and V is TRBV7-9; D remains unclear. V was shortened by 5 bases and J by 6 bases, with 14 bases between the two germline ends. This CDR3 contains 14 residues. Germline CDR1 SEHNR, CDR2 FQNEAQ (reference sequence). CDR3 in amino acids: CASSGDLWSQPQHF. The CDR3 nucleotides are TGTGCCAGCAGCGGTGACCTATGGAGTCAGCCCCAGCATTTT.

The chain combines TRBV21-1 with TRBJ2-7; the table assigns TRBD2, which was not confirmed against the DNA. TRBV21-1 is labeled a pseudogene. CDR3 length: 14 residues. This chain's CDR3 is CASSTRGLHYEQYF. In DNA, the CDR3 is TGTGCCAGCAGCACAAGGGGCCTTCACTACGAGCAGTACTTC.

This clonotype was recorded a few times. The chain employs TRBV7-9 and TRBJ2-1; tentatively, D is TRBD2 (5 bases). The CDR3 sequence is 15 residues long. From germline, CDR1 is SEHNR and CDR2 FQNEAQ (reference sequence). V lost 3 bases to trimming and J lost 5 bases, with 14 bases between them. The CDR3: CASSLSSGINNEQFF. CDR3 DNA: TGTGCCAGCAGCTTGTCTTCCGGGATTAACAATGAGCAGTTCTTC.

This clonotype was counted a few times. This chain uses TRBV20-1 with TRBJ1-5, with a weak D call TRBD1 (6 bases). V shed 0 bases and J shed 5 bases, with 11 bases lying between them. Germline V gives CDR1 DFQATT, CDR2 SNEGSKA (reference sequence). CDR3 length: 14 amino acids. CDR3 nucleotide sequence: TGCAGTGCTAGAGATCACGAGGGGGATCAGCCCCAGCATTTT. It specifies CSARDHEGDQPQHF.

A few counts support this clonotype. The gene calls are TRBV24-1 and TRBJ1-2; D is unclear. The CDR3 extends over 12 amino acids. Trimming cost V 4 bases and J 8 bases, with 10 bases left between them. The germline CDR1 and CDR2 sequences are KGHDR and SFDVKD. CDR3 loop: CATSDRERGYTF. Here the CDR3 DNA reads TGTGCCACCAGTGACCGCGAGAGGGGCTACACCTTC.

This clonotype was recorded many times. The chain recombines TRBV15 with TRBJ1-1, with 8 bases aligning to TRBD1. Germline CDR1 LNHNV, CDR2 YYDKDF (reference sequence). The CDR3 runs to 13 residues. With 9 bases clipped from V and 0 bases from J, the junction kept 3 bases outside the gene matches. CDR3 sequence: CATGGQVNTEAFF. The DNA for the CDR3 is TGTGCCACTGGGGGACAGGTGAACACTGAAGCTTTCTTT.

This clonotype was found a few times. The gene calls are TRBV2 and TRBJ2-4; D call uncertain. Trimming took off 3 bases at V and 6 bases at J, with 15 bases between the two ends. The CDR3 contains 15 residues. Looked up from germline, CDR1 is SNHLY and CDR2 is FYNNEI. The CDR3 region is CASSDGVRSGNIQYF. The DNA of the CDR3 is TGTGCCAGCAGTGATGGAGTCCGTTCGGGAAACATTCAGTACTTC.

V is TRBV3-1 and J is TRBJ1-3, with D unclear. V lost 5 bases and J lost 8, with 25 bases in between. This CDR3 contains 17 residues. Germline lookup yields CDR1 LGHDT and CDR2 YNNKEL (reference sequence). CDR3 sequence reads: CASSARPGGGRVDTIYF. The CDR3 DNA reads as TGTGCCAGCAGCGCACGCCCGGGCGGCGGCCGGGTGGACACCATATATTTT.

The chain is built from TRBV11-1 and TRBJ2-1; the match to TRBD1 covers 8 bases. Germline CDR1 is SGHAT and CDR2 is FQDESV (reference sequence). V was pared by 6 bases and J by 6 bases, with 7 bases of the junction left unmatched. The CDR3 is made up of 14 amino acids. CDR3 amino acids: CASSRNTGGNEQFF. The CDR3 DNA sequence: TGTGCCAGCAGTAGGAACACAGGGGGCAATGAGCAGTTCTTC.

A word on this clonotype: The CDR3 does not close with the conserved phenylalanine or tryptophan, likely indicating a read error. V is TRBV24-1 and J is TRBJ1-5, with D perhaps matching TRBD1 (5 bases). Looked up from germline, CDR1 is KGHDR and CDR2 is SFDVKD. Trimming took off 9 bases at V and 0 bases at J, with 11 bases between the two ends. This CDR3 is 14 amino acids long. CDR3 sequence reads: CATQGPYSNQPQHL. The CDR3 DNA reads as TGTGCCACCCAGGGCCCCTATAGCAATCAGCCCCAGCATCTT.

The table lists this clonotype with a few counts. The V call is TRBV7-9, the J call TRBJ1-1, with 9 bases lining up with TRBD1. The CDR3 loop spans 13 amino acids. Germline trimming cut 5 bases from V and 6 bases from J; bases unmatched to any gene: 4. Germline lookup yields CDR1 SEHNR and CDR2 FQNEAQ (reference sequence). The DNA for the CDR3 is TGTGCCAGCAGCCTGACAGGGGGGGCTGAAGCTTTCTTT. It translates to CASSLTGGAEAFF.

This clonotype was seen only a few times. The V gene is TRBV7-9, the J gene TRBJ1-2, with 8 positions matching TRBD1. There are 15 residues in the CDR3. The V gene end was trimmed by 5 bases and the J gene end by 1 base; junction bases not matched to a gene: 6. Germline V gives CDR1 SEHNR, CDR2 FQNEAQ (reference sequence). For the CDR3, the DNA is TGTGCCAGCAGCCTGGGACAGGATGATAACTATGGCTACACCTTC. Residues: CASSLGQDDNYGYTF.

This chain joins TRBV7-9 and TRBJ2-3; 7 bases are a match to TRBD2. The V gene's germline CDR1 is SEHNR and CDR2 FQNEAQ (reference sequence). This CDR3 region has 15 residues. The ends lost 5 bases at V and 5 bases at J; junction bases unmatched: 10. The CDR3 region is CASSLSYREVDTQYF. Here the CDR3 DNA reads TGTGCCAGCAGCCTCAGTTACCGGGAGGTAGATACGCAGTATTTT.

The rearrangement links TRBV24-1 to TRBJ2-1; D possibly corresponds to TRBD1 (6 bases). Trimming stripped 2 bases from V and 8 bases from J, with 15 bases between. Germline values: CDR1 KGHDR, CDR2 SFDVKD. The CDR3 extends over 15 amino acids. Here the CDR3 reads CATSDSRDMVHEQFF. CDR3 DNA: TGTGCCACCAGTGATTCCCGGGACATGGTCCATGAGCAGTTCTTC.

V is TRBV20-1 and J is TRBJ2-1; D tentatively reads TRBD1 or TRBD2 (5 bases each). Germline assignment: CDR1 DFQATT and CDR2 SNEGSKA (reference sequence). The CDR3 runs 12 residues. The CDR3 DNA reads TGCAGCGGTGGGGGACCCACTACAGAGCAGTTCTTC. Residues: CSGGGPTTEQFF.

This clonotype came up many times. The chain recombines TRBV11-2 with TRBJ2-1; TRBD2 matches 10 bases. The germline CDR1 and CDR2 sequences are SGHAT and FQNNGV. After removal of 6 bases from V and 8 bases from J, the junction contained 10 bases not matched to a gene. The CDR3 runs to 15 residues. The CDR3 bases are TGTGCCAGCAGTATGATGGGACTAGCGACCCATGAGCAGTTCTTC. Translating gives CASSMMGLATHEQFF.

This sequence joins TRBV3-1 and TRBJ1-4; D gene uncertain. In germline, CDR1 is LGHDT, CDR2 YNNKEL (reference sequence). This CDR3 is built from 11 residues. V was cut by 1 base and J by 8 bases, with 2 bases left in between. The CDR3 loop is CASSQAEKLFF. The CDR3 DNA reads as TGTGCCAGCAGCCAAGCAGAAAAACTGTTTTTT.

This clonotype turned up a few times. The chain joins TRBV5-1 to TRBJ2-3; D gene ambiguous. CDR1 is SGHRS, CDR2 YFSETQ, per germline. V lost 5 bases and J lost 4, with 20 bases in between. The length of the CDR3 is 16 residues. CDR3 nucleotides: TGCGCCAGCAGGAGGCCAGAATCGGGCCTGGCAGATACGCAGTATTTT. Amino acid sequence: CASRRPESGLADTQYF.